These T cell receptor beta chains were read from a single sample in a study of T cell changes during pregnancy in multiple sclerosis. Here immunoSEQ multiplex PCR was the method, and the copy in TCRdb shows in-frame clones only, minus some. The sample holds under 50,000 clones; just over 90% are singletons and the top ten take about 4%. Sequenced here: CD8+ T cells from peripheral blood mononuclear cells, sampled after pregnancy. These receptors originate from a female donor with multiple sclerosis, enrolled in a pregnancy study. Both conserved end residues are part of each CDR3. A D gene is named only where the DNA matches it firmly. Some rows mark clone size as missing; the rest say once, few, many or name a class of expanded clone.

size	V	D	J	DNA	CDR3
NA	TRBV6-5	NA	TRBJ2-3	TGTGCCAGCAGTTACACGGGAGCAGCTACAGATACGCAGTATTTT	CASSYTGAATDTQYF
NA	TRBV9	NA	TRBJ2-7	TGTGCCAGCAGCGTAGGTGGCGGAACCTACGAGCAGTACTTC	CASSVGGGTYEQYF
NA	TRBV27	NA	TRBJ2-5	TGTGCCAGCAGAGCCTCGGAGACCCAGTACTTC	CASRASETQYF
NA	TRBV5-1	TRBD1	TRBJ1-2	TGCGCCAGCAGCTCATACCCCCGGGACAGACTTCATGGCTACACCTTC	CASSSYPRDRLHGYTF
NA	TRBV7-3	NA	TRBJ2-1	TGTGCCAGCAGCTCCCTTGGCGGGACCCCCTACAATGAGCAGTTCTTC	CASSSLGGTPYNEQFF
once	TRBV15	TRBD1	TRBJ2-3	TGTGCCACCAGCCCCCGGGACAGTGGAACAGATACGCAGTATTTT	CATSPRDSGTDTQYF
NA	TRBV30	TRBD2	TRBJ2-7	TGTGCCTGGAGTGTAATAGCGGGAGGAGCCTACGAGCAGTACTTC	CAWSVIAGGAYEQYF
NA	TRBV19	TRBD2	TRBJ2-7	TGTGCCAGTAGCGGGGCCGCGACTAGCGGGAGTTCCTACGAGCAGTACTTC	CASSGAATSGSSYEQYF
NA	TRBV6-4	NA	TRBJ2-1	TGTGCCAGCAGTGTAAGGGCATCAGGGAATGAGCAGTTCTTC	CASSVRASGNEQFF
once	TRBV9	NA	TRBJ2-7	TGTGCCAGCAGCTCCCTAGGCGAGCAGTACTTC	CASSSLGEQYF
NA	TRBV4-2	NA	TRBJ2-2	TGTGCCAGCAGCCTTACTGCGGCGGTCCACACCGGGGAGCTGTTTTTT	CASSLTAAVHTGELFF
NA	TRBV18	NA	TRBJ2-7	TGTGCCAGCTCCCCTTCGACAGGCACCTACGAGCAGTACTTC	CASSPSTGTYEQYF
NA	TRBV7-9	NA	TRBJ2-2	TGTGCCAGCCTTGCGGGGACCACCGGGGAGCTGTTTTTT	CASLAGTTGELFF
NA	TRBV15	NA	TRBJ2-5	TGTGCCACCAGCAGAGATAGGGGTCTAGGAGAGACCCAGTACTTC	CATSRDRGLGETQYF
NA	TRBV10-3	TRBD1	TRBJ1-2	TGTGCCATCAGCGGGCGAGGGGCAGGGGGTAACTATGGCTACACCTTC	CAISGRGAGGNYGYTF
NA	TRBV9	TRBD2	TRBJ2-7	TGTGCCAGCAGCGTAGAGAAAACGGGAGGGCCTGCCGAGCAGTACTTC	CASSVEKTGGPAEQYF
NA	TRBV6-5	TRBD1	TRBJ1-1	TGTGCCAGCAGTTACTCTGGCAGGGGGCCGGTCCTTGAAGTTTTCTTT	CASSYSGRGPVLEVFF
NA	TRBV5-1	TRBD1	TRBJ1-2	TGCGCCAGCAGCCCGCCGGGACAGGGGGCTTACACCTTC	CASSPPGQGAYTF
NA	TRBV15	NA	TRBJ1-1	TGTGCCACCAGCAGAGAAATAATTATCGGGGTCTCTATCACTGAAGCTTTCTTT	CATSREIIIGVSITEAFF
NA	TRBV13	NA	TRBJ1-5	TGTGCCAGCAGCTTAGGGGCAGGGCAGCCCCAGCATTTT	CASSLGAGQPQHF
NA	TRBV7-2	NA	TRBJ2-3	TGTGCCAGCAGCCACGGTCATAGCTTTACGCAGTATTTT	CASSHGHSFTQYF
NA	TRBV9	TRBD1	TRBJ2-7	TGTGCCAGCAGCCCTTCGGGACAGAGAACCTACGAGCAGTACTTC	CASSPSGQRTYEQYF
NA	TRBV25-1	NA	TRBJ2-1	TGTGCCAGCAGTGACGGGGGGCCCATGGGGGAGCAGTTCTTC	CASSDGGPMGEQFF
NA	TRBV4-1	NA	TRBJ2-7	TGCGCCAGCAGCCTCGGGATAAGGCCCCAACTCTACGAGCAGTACTTC	CASSLGIRPQLYEQYF
NA	TRBV19	NA	TRBJ2-1	TGTGCCAGTAGTTTCCTTGGCAGGGCCAATGAGCAGTTCTTC	CASSFLGRANEQFF